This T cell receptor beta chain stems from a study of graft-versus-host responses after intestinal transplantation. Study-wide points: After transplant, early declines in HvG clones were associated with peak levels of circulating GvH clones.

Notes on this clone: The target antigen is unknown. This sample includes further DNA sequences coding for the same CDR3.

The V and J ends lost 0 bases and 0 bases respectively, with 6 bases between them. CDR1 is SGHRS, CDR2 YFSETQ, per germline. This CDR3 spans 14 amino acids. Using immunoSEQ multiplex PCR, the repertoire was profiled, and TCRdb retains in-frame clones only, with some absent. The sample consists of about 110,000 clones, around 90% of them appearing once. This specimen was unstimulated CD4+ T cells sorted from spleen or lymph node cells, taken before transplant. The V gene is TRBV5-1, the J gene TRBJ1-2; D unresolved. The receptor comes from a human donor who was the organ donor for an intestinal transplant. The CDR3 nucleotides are TGCGCCAGCAGCTTGGACGGAGCTAACTATGGCTACACCTTC. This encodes CASSLDGANYGYTF.